This T cell receptor beta chain stems from a study of PD-1 blockade in classical Hodgkin lymphoma. Every single patient, without exception, relapsed after autologous stem cell transplantation, and brentuximab vedotin exposure varied. CDR1 LNHDA and CDR2 SQIVND come from the germline V gene (reference sequence). V lost 3 bases to trimming and J lost 2 bases, with 13 bases between them. This CDR3 has 15 residues. Study outcomes and limitations: Repertoire differences have undefined causes, possibly disease activity or prior therapy. According to reports, newly diagnosed patients had lower baseline TCR diversity than healthy donors, and relapsed/refractory patients had lower baseline TCR diversity still. Patients who initiated nivolumab within 1 year of ASCT were excluded.

A word on this clone: Its antigen is not known.

The assay was immunoSEQ multiplex PCR, and TCRdb's table has in-frame clones only and misses some. The repertoire has 55,000 to 60,000 clones, 75% to 95% of them found once; the top ten carry about 9.4%. This chain connects TRBV19 to TRBJ2-5, with D tentatively TRBD1 (6 bases). The receptor was isolated from a human donor with classical Hodgkin lymphoma. Specimen: peripheral blood mononuclear cells (PBMCs), collected before the second cycle of nivolumab. The CDR3 nucleotides read TGTGCCAGTAGTATGCGGGCAGGGGCACAAGAGACCCAGTACTTC. Protein: CASSMRAGAQETQYF.